This T cell receptor delta chain emerged from a study of γδ T cells in repeated Plasmodium falciparum infection. About the study: Samples were taken at baseline, before some infections, and 21 days after each. Some Malian samples span acute malaria episodes; others come from no-transmission periods.

The CDR3 is made up of 21 amino acids. Germline CDR1 reads GEAIGNYY; CDR2 reads EKD. Both TRG and TRD chains were sequenced from each sorted sample. TCRdb redid the clone calls on the multiplex PCR reads with CATT. The sample lists 70,000 to 95,000 delta-chain clones; approximately 1.4% were seen once. Flow sorting of PBMC yielded separate Vgamma9/Vdelta2+ and Vdelta2-negative gammadelta T cell populations for bulk repertoire analysis. This clone was seen a few times. Its specificity is unknown. This is likely an artifact of a read error, given a far larger clone one base away. Whole-study findings and limits: Repeated controlled infections reportedly drove waves of new clonotype selection in Vdelta2-negative, mostly Vdelta1+, gammadelta repertoires.

The V call is TRDV2, the J call TRDJ3; 13 bases fit TRDD3. No J gene is reported in TCRdb; it was inferred here by comparing the DNA with germline. The sequence came from a pool of human donors (malaria-infected and uninfected, not separated). The sequencing sample was made of gamma-delta T cells from blood. CDR3 coding DNA: TGTGCCTGCGACACTTTACTGGGGGATACGCGATCGGAATGGGACACCCGACAGATGTTTTTC. As protein: CACDTLLGDTRSEWDTRQMFF.